The rows below give T cell receptor beta chains drawn from one sample of a study of blood T cell repertoires in COVID-19. Sequencing was performed with immunoSEQ multiplex PCR; in TCRdb, only in-frame clones are kept and a portion is missing. The sample includes roughly 150,000 clones, 81% of them seen just once. Material for sequencing was PBMCs or T cells enriched from blood (not recorded which). The receptors derive from a woman in her thirties or forties with acute COVID-19. CDR3s include the opening cysteine and the closing phenylalanine or tryptophan. The D gene is left open where the match is weak. Rows give clone size only sometimes, using once, few, many, or a class for an expanded clone.

D gene: .; V gene: TRBV5-1; clone size: once; J gene: TRBJ2-7; CDR3 DNA: TGCGCCAGCACCATGGACCGGGGCTCCTACGAGCAGTACTTC; CDR3 protein: CASTMDRGSYEQYF
D gene: TRBD1; V gene: TRBV25-1; clone size: .; J gene: TRBJ1-2; CDR3 DNA: TGTGCCAGCAGTGCGGAGGACAGGAGCTATGGCTACACCTTC; CDR3 protein: CASSAEDRSYGYTF
D gene: .; V gene: TRBV14; clone size: .; J gene: TRBJ2-7; CDR3 DNA: TGTGCCAGCAGCCAATTCACGTCCCCAGGGAACGAGCAGTACTTC; CDR3 protein: CASSQFTSPGNEQYF
D gene: .; V gene: TRBV19; clone size: few; J gene: TRBJ2-3; CDR3 DNA: TGTGCCAGTTCCCAGCGGAATAGACTCACAGATACGCAGTATTTT; CDR3 protein: CASSQRNRLTDTQYF
D gene: .; V gene: TRBV5-6; clone size: .; J gene: TRBJ1-4; CDR3 DNA: TGTGCCAGCAGCTTGGGTAAAAGCGAAAAACTGTTTTTT; CDR3 protein: CASSLGKSEKLFF
D gene: TRBD2; V gene: TRBV25-1; clone size: .; J gene: TRBJ2-1; CDR3 DNA: TGTGCCAGCGGCCTAGCGGTCGACAATGAGCAGTTCTTC; CDR3 protein: CASGLAVDNEQFF
D gene: .; V gene: TRBV12-3/TRBV12-4; clone size: .; J gene: TRBJ2-1; CDR3 DNA: TGTGCCAGCAGTTTAGGAGGGTATGAGCAGTTCTTC; CDR3 protein: CASSLGGYEQFF
D gene: .; V gene: TRBV30; clone size: few; J gene: TRBJ1-1; CDR3 DNA: TGTGCCTGGAGACAAGGGGTGAACACTGAAGCTTTCTTT; CDR3 protein: CAWRQGVNTEAFF
D gene: .; V gene: TRBV21-1; clone size: .; J gene: TRBJ1-2; CDR3 DNA: TGTGCCAGCACACTCACCGGGACAGGGCCCGGCTACACCTTC; CDR3 protein: CASTLTGTGPGYTF
D gene: .; V gene: TRBV11-2; clone size: .; J gene: TRBJ1-1; CDR3 DNA: TGTGCCAGCCAGGGGCGACGGACAGACCCACCGAACACTGAAGCTTTCTTT; CDR3 protein: CASQGRRTDPPNTEAFF
D gene: TRBD2; V gene: TRBV7-2; clone size: .; J gene: TRBJ2-3; CDR3 DNA: TGTGCCAGCAGCTATAGGACTAGCGGGAGTAGCGCAGATACGCAGTATTTT; CDR3 protein: CASSYRTSGSSADTQYF
D gene: TRBD2; V gene: TRBV7-9; clone size: .; J gene: TRBJ2-3; CDR3 DNA: TGTGCCAGCAGCTTCTCCTCCCGTGGGCGGGAGGGCACAGATACGCAGTATTTT; CDR3 protein: CASSFSSRGREGTDTQYF
D gene: TRBD1; V gene: TRBV19; clone size: .; J gene: TRBJ1-1; CDR3 DNA: TGTGCCAGTAGAGACAGGGTAGGAATGAACACTGAAGCTTTCTTT; CDR3 protein: CASRDRVGMNTEAFF
D gene: TRBD2; V gene: TRBV3-1/TRBV3-2; clone size: .; J gene: TRBJ2-7; CDR3 DNA: TGTGCCAGCAGCCAAGCCCTAGCGGGGTCCTACGAGCAGTACTTC; CDR3 protein: CASSQALAGSYEQYF
D gene: TRBD2; V gene: TRBV5-1; clone size: few; J gene: TRBJ2-3; CDR3 DNA: TGCGCCAGCAGCGTAGCGGGGAGGGATACGCAGTATTTT; CDR3 protein: CASSVAGRDTQYF
D gene: TRBD2; V gene: TRBV2; clone size: .; J gene: TRBJ2-7; CDR3 DNA: TGTGCCAGCAGTGACGGACTAGCGGGCGGCTACGAGCAGTACTTC; CDR3 protein: CASSDGLAGGYEQYF
D gene: .; V gene: TRBV9; clone size: .; J gene: TRBJ1-3; CDR3 DNA: TGTGCCAGCAGCGTAGGACTGCGGGACACCATATATTTT; CDR3 protein: CASSVGLRDTIYF
D gene: TRBD2; V gene: TRBV19; clone size: .; J gene: TRBJ2-1; CDR3 DNA: TGTGCCAGTAGTCCGCTAGCGGGAGGGAGGAGGTCCTACAATGAGCAGTTCTTC; CDR3 protein: CASSPLAGGRRSYNEQFF
D gene: TRBD1; V gene: TRBV2; clone size: .; J gene: TRBJ1-1; CDR3 DNA: TGTGCCAGCAGTAGACAGGGTTTGAACACTGAAGCTTTCTTT; CDR3 protein: CASSRQGLNTEAFF
D gene: .; V gene: TRBV7-9; clone size: once; J gene: TRBJ2-7; CDR3 DNA: TGTGCCAGCAGCTTAGCGCCGGTTTACGAGCAGTACTTC; CDR3 protein: CASSLAPVYEQYF
D gene: TRBD2; V gene: TRBV15; clone size: .; J gene: TRBJ2-1; CDR3 DNA: TGTGCCACCAGCAGAGATAGGCGGGAGATTGAGCAGTTCTTC; CDR3 protein: CATSRDRREIEQFF
D gene: TRBD1; V gene: TRBV7-8; clone size: .; J gene: TRBJ1-4; CDR3 DNA: TGTGCCAGCAGCATTGGACAGGGGAAGGGTGAAAAACTGTTTTTT; CDR3 protein: CASSIGQGKGEKLFF
D gene: TRBD2; V gene: TRBV19; clone size: .; J gene: TRBJ2-1; CDR3 DNA: TGTGCCAGTAGCCTAACTAGCGGGAGGGCCGACGAGCAGTTCTTC; CDR3 protein: CASSLTSGRADEQFF
D gene: TRBD1; V gene: TRBV14; clone size: .; J gene: TRBJ2-5; CDR3 DNA: TGTGCCAGCAGCCAAGGCTGGACAGGGGACGGCGCGGAGACCCAGTACTTC; CDR3 protein: CASSQGWTGDGAETQYF
D gene: TRBD2; V gene: TRBV11-3; clone size: many; J gene: TRBJ2-1; CDR3 DNA: TGTGCCAGCAGCTTTATTCTAGCGGGCGATTACAATGAGCAGTTCTTC; CDR3 protein: CASSFILAGDYNEQFF
D gene: TRBD1; V gene: TRBV6-2/TRBV6-3; clone size: .; J gene: TRBJ1-2; CDR3 DNA: TGTGCCAGCAGTTCTCGACAGGGATATGGCTACACCTTC; CDR3 protein: CASSSRQGYGYTF
D gene: .; V gene: TRBV5-5; clone size: .; J gene: TRBJ2-3; CDR3 DNA: TGTGCCAGCAGCTTTATTGTGGAGGGGACAGATACGCAGTATTTT; CDR3 protein: CASSFIVEGTDTQYF
D gene: TRBD2; V gene: TRBV5-1; clone size: .; J gene: TRBJ2-1; CDR3 DNA: TGCGCCAGCAGCTTGGAACTAGCGGGGGTCAATGAGCAGTTCTTC; CDR3 protein: CASSLELAGVNEQFF
D gene: .; V gene: TRBV6-5; clone size: .; J gene: TRBJ1-2; CDR3 DNA: TGTGCCAGCCGTATCGGAGGAAACTATGGCTACACCTTC; CDR3 protein: CASRIGGNYGYTF
D gene: TRBD2; V gene: TRBV11-1; clone size: .; J gene: TRBJ2-1; CDR3 DNA: TGTGCCAGCAGCTTAGCGGGAGGGCCCCATGAGCAGTTCTTC; CDR3 protein: CASSLAGGPHEQFF
D gene: TRBD2; V gene: TRBV9; clone size: .; J gene: TRBJ2-5; CDR3 DNA: TGTGCCAGCAGCTTGGGACTAGCGGGAGGGCCGGGGTACCAAGAGACCCAGTACTTC; CDR3 protein: CASSLGLAGGPGYQETQYF
D gene: .; V gene: TRBV29-1; clone size: .; J gene: TRBJ2-7; CDR3 DNA: TGCAGCGTTGATGTGGCAGGGAACGAGCAGTACTTC; CDR3 protein: CSVDVAGNEQYF
D gene: .; V gene: TRBV28; clone size: .; J gene: TRBJ1-1; CDR3 DNA: TGTGCCAGCAGCAGTCCATCTAACAGGGTAGCGAACACTGAAGCTTTCTTT; CDR3 protein: CASSSPSNRVANTEAFF
D gene: .; V gene: TRBV7-8; clone size: .; J gene: TRBJ1-5; CDR3 DNA: TGTGCCAGCAGCGTAATCGGGGGGGCAGCGCGGAATCAGCCCCAGCATTTT; CDR3 protein: CASSVIGGAARNQPQHF
D gene: .; V gene: TRBV4-2; clone size: .; J gene: TRBJ2-3; CDR3 DNA: TGTGCCAGCAGCGATCGGGGGAAGGCAGATACGCAGTATTTT; CDR3 protein: CASSDRGKADTQYF
D gene: TRBD1; V gene: TRBV5-4; clone size: once; J gene: TRBJ2-3; CDR3 DNA: TGTGCCAGCAGCTCAGACAGGGAAAGGGGCACAGATACGCAGTATTTT; CDR3 protein: CASSSDRERGTDTQYF
D gene: TRBD1; V gene: TRBV7-9; clone size: .; J gene: TRBJ2-1; CDR3 DNA: TGTGCCAGCAGCACAAACAGGGGTTACAATGAGCAGTTCTTC; CDR3 protein: CASSTNRGYNEQFF
D gene: TRBD2; V gene: TRBV3-1/TRBV3-2; clone size: .; J gene: TRBJ2-5; CDR3 DNA: TGTGCCAGCAGCCCTGAATGGGGAGGGCTGTTGGAGACCCAGTACTTC; CDR3 protein: CASSPEWGGLLETQYF
D gene: TRBD1; V gene: TRBV5-1; clone size: .; J gene: TRBJ2-7; CDR3 DNA: TGCGCCAGCAGCCTTAGACAGGGGGCGGGCGAGCAGTACTTC; CDR3 protein: CASSLRQGAGEQYF
D gene: TRBD1; V gene: TRBV5-4; clone size: .; J gene: TRBJ2-5; CDR3 DNA: TGTGCCAGCAGCTTCAGGACAGGGGTGGGAGAGACCCAGTACTTC; CDR3 protein: CASSFRTGVGETQYF